This TCR beta chain was recovered during a study of CD8 T cells in Susac syndrome. This CDR3 is 17 amino acids long. From germline, CDR1 is SGHAT and CDR2 FQNNGV. The J segment lost 3 bases and the V segment lost 5 bases, leaving 11 bases of the junction unmatched. With random hexamers, reverse transcription was performed on about 0.5 to 1 ug of RNA. MiXCR, applied by TCRdb to the immunoSEQ multiplex PCR reads, yields one record per CDR3 protein. The table has 80,000 or so distinct CDR3 sequences, 94% seen once; the top ten hold less than 0.3%. Sequenced sample: CD8+ T cells from PBMCs. The TCR sequence derives from a human donor in good health. The rearrangement uses TRBV11-2 and TRBJ2-2, with 8 bases that match TRBD1. The CDR3 protein is CASSQWGDRPDTGELFF. The CDR3 DNA follows: TGTGCCAGCAGCCAATGGGGGGACAGGCCGGACACCGGGGAGCTGTTTTTT.